Reported below is one TCR beta chain. Its binding antigen is unknown. No quality values exist for individual bases; no much larger clone is one base distant. The library relied on RT-PCR. Sequenced on an Illumina HiSeq 2500. Using fastp trimming at Q25 and MiXCR clonotype assembly, TCRdb reanalyzed the public sequencing data and kept in-frame beta chains. Here each entry gathers all rows of one CDR3 protein and keeps the most common genes and DNA. This sample holds 450,000 to 550,000 distinct CDR3 sequences; 25% were observed only once. Clones ranked in the top ten supply 1.9% of the sample. The record originates from a study of response to subunit inactivated influenza vaccine listed by TCRdb under 2018. Regarding the study in general: Deep quantitative profiling of the T cell receptor repertoire was used in the study to follow responses to a trivalent subunit inactivated influenza vaccine.

The cysteine opens and the phenylalanine closes a CDR3 of 13 amino acids. Only the CDR3 part of the read is kept: 39 bases, read in frame from the first base. CDR1 and CDR2 were assigned from the germline V gene as SGHRS and YFSETQ. V and J lose 5 bases and 1 base, and a span of 9 bases separates them. What the study reported, not specific to this receptor: The authors suggested that each seasonal influenza vaccination may recruit only a limited number of new T cells.

The chain joins TRBV5-1 to TRBJ1-1; the D gene is not confidently resolved. The sample here was CD4+ T cells sorted from PBMCs, taken 5 to 6 days after vaccination. The sequence came from a man between 45 and 60 years old who received an inactivated influenza vaccine. Donor details come from another sample of the same person, matched by shared clones. The sequenced DNA is TGCGCCAGCAGTTCCCCTGGGAACACTGAAGCTTTCTTT. Its coded protein is CASSSPGNTEAFF.